This T cell receptor beta chain was obtained from a study of response to subunit inactivated influenza vaccine. The CDR3 length is 17 residues. The germline CDR1 and CDR2 sequences are SNHLY and FYNNEI. Trimming removed 8 bases from V and 2 bases from J; junction bases left unmatched: 13. This clonotype was detected a few times. A single record per CDR3 protein comes from TCRdb applying MiXCR to the RT-PCR reads. The sample has some 150,000 distinct CDR3 sequences; approximately 12% are singletons. This same sample was also part of a study on T cells expressing NK-cell markers. Per that study: UMIs were included in TCR beta cDNA generated by 5'RACE template switching. All TCR beta repertoires analysed originated from sorted CD3+CD56+NKG2C+, CD3+CD56+NKG2C- and CD3+CD56-NKG2C+ T cells. In several donors, dominant NKG2C+ clonotypes were roughly 1.0-8% of CD8+ T cells. Whether expanded NKG2C+ T cell clones were HCMV specific stayed uncertain.

The receptor's source is a man aged 50-59 years who received an inactivated influenza vaccine. Sequenced here: CD8+ T cells sorted from PBMCs, sampled roughly 13 days after vaccination. The rearrangement uses TRBV2 and TRBJ2-3, with 10 bases that match TRBD2. The CDR3 loop is CASQAHSGRPYTDTQYF. DNA for the CDR3: TGTGCCAGCCAAGCTCATAGCGGGAGGCCCTACACAGATACGCAGTATTTT.